The source of this T cell receptor (beta chain) is a study of T-cell memory formation after mild COVID-19. Study results and caveats: A second wave expanding day 15 to 37 was CD4+-biased; contracting clones were balanced.

Each CDR3 protein is one row after TCRdb ran MiXCR on the 5' RACE reads. Here the sample spans 80,000 to 130,000 distinct CDR3 sequences, 11% being singletons. In this sample, this clonotype turned up many times. What it binds is unknown. The sequencing sample was made of PBMCs or a T cell subset sorted from them (not recorded which). The clonotype comes from a man younger than 35 who had mild COVID-19 (a few samples of this study predate the infection). Cell type and time point are not known.

DNA for the CDR3: TGTGCCAGCTCACCACGAGGCAGGGAGTATTCACCCCTCCACTTT. Amino acid sequence: CASSPRGREYSPLHF. This chain connects TRBV18 to TRBJ1-6; weak D call: TRBD1 (5 bases). This CDR3 is 15 amino acids long. V was trimmed by 1 base and J by 8 bases, leaving 12 bases between them. Germline V CDR1 and CDR2: KGHSH, LQKENI. Complete variable domain (other parts from reference TRBV18 and TRBJ1-6): NAGVMQNPRHLVRRRGQEARLRCSPMKGHSHVYWYRQLPEEGLKFMVYLQKENIIDESGMPKERFSAEFPKEGPSILRIQQVVRGDSAAYFCASSPRGREYSPLHFGNGTRLTVT.